The 30 T cell receptor beta chains below were found in one sample sequenced in a study of blood T cell repertoires in COVID-19. TCRdb's table, derived via immunoSEQ multiplex PCR, lists solely in-frame clones and lacks some. The data contain some 300,000 clones, about 90% of them singletons. The sequencing sample was made of PBMCs or T cells enriched from blood (not recorded which). Receptor source: a woman in her twenties or thirties who had recovered from COVID-19.

The V gene is TRBV5-8, the J gene TRBJ1-6, with 7 bases matching TRBD1. Germline lookup yields CDR1 SGHTS and CDR2 YDEGEE. CDR3 length equals 15 residues. The trim removed 4 bases at V and 4 bases at J, leaving 5 bases unmatched. CDR3 nucleotides: TGTGCCAGCAGCCCTCCGGGACAGTATAATTCACCCCTCCACTTT. Protein sequence: CASSPPGQYNSPLHF. The variable domain in full, completed from reference TRBV5-8 and TRBJ1-6, reads EAGVTQSPTHLIKTRGQQATLRCSPISGHTSVYWYQQALGLGLQFLLWYDEGEERNRGNFPPRFSGRQFPNYSSELNVNALELEDSALYLCASSPPGQYNSPLHFGNGTRLTVT.

This sequence joins TRBV18 and TRBJ1-2; TRBD1 is a possible D gene (6 bases). This CDR3 contains 14 residues. V gave up 1 base and J gave up 4 bases, with 10 bases separating them. CDR1 is KGHSH and CDR2 is LQKENI in the germline V gene. The chain's CDR3 is CASSPRAGVYGYTF. The CDR3, as DNA: TGTGCCAGCTCACCACGGGCAGGGGTCTATGGCTACACCTTC.

V gene TRBV19 combines with J gene TRBJ1-5; D unresolved. The germline CDR1 and CDR2 sequences are LNHDA and SQIVND (reference sequence). CDR3 length: 14 amino acids. V lost 1 base and J lost 0, with 4 bases in between. CDR3 in amino acids: CASSIVGSNQPQHF. The CDR3 DNA is TGTGCCAGTAGTATAGTCGGTAGCAATCAGCCCCAGCATTTT.

The chain has TRBV2 and TRBJ2-5; a possible D gene is TRBD2 (5 bases). The V gene's germline CDR1 is SNHLY and CDR2 FYNNEI. Trimming cost V 6 bases and J 4 bases, with 27 bases left between them. The CDR3 length is 18 residues. This chain's CDR3 is CASRDGRGLSYSSETQYF. CDR3 bases: TGTGCCAGCAGAGACGGACGAGGACTTTCATATTCGTCAGAGACCCAGTACTTC. The whole variable domain, remainder taken from reference TRBV2 and TRBJ2-5, is EPEVTQTPSHQVTQMGQEVILRCVPISNHLYFYWYRQILGQKVEFLVSFYNNEISEKSEIFDDQFSVERPDGSNFTLKIRSTKLEDSAMYFCASRDGRGLSYSSETQYFGPGTRLLVL.

This chain links TRBV30 with TRBJ2-1; 11 bases align to TRBD2. Per the germline V gene, CDR1 is GTSNPN and CDR2 is SVGIG (reference sequence). The junction had 1 base not matched to a gene; V was cut back by 3 bases and J by 3 bases. This CDR3 spans 14 amino acids. CDR3 protein: CAWRGLADYNEQFF. The CDR3 DNA reads TGTGCCTGGAGGGGACTAGCGGACTACAATGAGCAGTTCTTC.

This chain joins TRBV18 and TRBJ1-2; D is uncertain. This CDR3 has 16 amino acids. In germline, CDR1 is KGHSH, CDR2 LQKENI. Trimming removed 0 bases from V and 0 bases from J, with 11 bases in between. CDR3 bases: TGTGCCAGCTCACCACCGAGCCAGGCAACTAACTATGGCTACACCTTC. This translates into CASSPPSQATNYGYTF.

The gene calls are TRBV27 and TRBJ2-1; 10 bases match TRBD2. CDR1 is MNHEY and CDR2 is SMNVEV in the germline V gene (reference sequence). V dropped 7 bases and J dropped 6; count of bases not matched to a gene: 3. The CDR3 length is 13 residues. CDR3 bases: TGTGCCAGCAAACTAGCGGGACCCAATGAGCAGTTCTTC. Its protein product is CASKLAGPNEQFF.

The V gene is TRBV5-1, the J gene TRBJ1-4; D remains unclear. V gave up 0 bases and J gave up 5 bases, with 8 bases separating them. The CDR3 length is 14 residues. Germline assignment: CDR1 SGHRS and CDR2 YFSETQ. The CDR3 reads CASSLGTENEKLFF. The CDR3 DNA reads as TGCGCCAGCAGCTTGGGGACTGAGAATGAAAAACTGTTTTTT.

The V gene is TRBV19, the J gene TRBJ2-7, with 8 bases identical to TRBD1. Trimming cost V 5 bases and J 2 bases; bases outside gene matches: 5. Per germline, CDR1 LNHDA and CDR2 SQIVND (reference sequence). The CDR3 consists of 14 residues. CDR3 in DNA: TGTGCCAGTAGTGGACAGGGCAGAACCTACGAGCAGTACTTC. Its translation: CASSGQGRTYEQYF.

This sequence joins TRBV19 and TRBJ2-4; TRBD2 agrees at 8 bases. The CDR3 extends over 17 amino acids. Germline V gives CDR1 LNHDA, CDR2 SQIVND (reference sequence). The ends lost 3 bases at V and 3 bases at J; junction bases unmatched: 10. The DNA of the CDR3 is TGTGCCAGTAGTATCCGGACTAGCCGCAGGGGCAAAAACATTCAGTACTTC. Protein sequence: CASSIRTSRRGKNIQYF.

V usage is TRBV24-1 and J usage is TRBJ2-2, with 7 positions matching TRBD1. Germline V gene data show CDR1 as KGHDR and CDR2 as SFDVKD. After removal of 5 bases from V and 0 bases from J, the junction contained 8 bases not matched to a gene. This CDR3 has 17 amino acids. CDR3 region: CATSGQGVASNTGELFF. The DNA of the CDR3 is TGTGCCACCAGTGGGCAGGGGGTCGCCTCGAACACCGGGGAGCTGTTTTTT.

The chain has TRBV19 and TRBJ1-1; D gene ambiguous. V was trimmed by 5 bases and J by 0 bases, leaving 10 bases between them. This CDR3 is built from 14 residues. CDR1 LNHDA and CDR2 SQIVND come from the germline V gene (reference sequence). The CDR3 here is CASSLGRVNTEAFF. The DNA for the CDR3 is TGTGCCAGTAGTTTAGGGCGGGTGAACACTGAAGCTTTCTTT.

The chain links TRBV6-5 to TRBJ2-1, with D possibly TRBD1 on 5 matching bases. V dropped 5 bases and J dropped 4 bases, with 9 bases sitting between them. The CDR3 totals 13 residues. Looked up from germline, CDR1 is MNHEY and CDR2 is SVGAGI. CDR3 DNA sequence: TGTGCCAGCAGTCAGACAGCTTACAATGAGCAGTTCTTC. Protein: CASSQTAYNEQFF.

J is TRBJ1-1 and V is TRBV29-1; 7 nucleotides match TRBD1. The germline V gene has CDR1 SQVTM and CDR2 ANQGSEA. The CDR3 extends over 20 amino acids. The V and J ends lost 0 bases and 0 bases, in that order; junction bases with no gene match: 19. The CDR3 here is CSVEDYGGPRQGPLNTEAFF. The CDR3, as DNA: TGCAGCGTTGAAGATTATGGGGGCCCCAGACAGGGACCTCTGAACACTGAAGCTTTCTTT.

The V and J genes are TRBV24-1 and TRBJ2-2, with TRBD1 as a possible D gene (5 bases). Germline values: CDR1 KGHDR, CDR2 SFDVKD. Trimming cost V 6 bases and J 6 bases, with 10 bases left between them. This CDR3 region has 13 residues. CDR3 sequence reads: CATSQGKAGELFF. CDR3 nucleotides: TGTGCCACCAGTCAGGGAAAAGCCGGGGAGCTGTTTTTT.

The chain recombines TRBV10-3 with TRBJ1-2; possibly TRBD1 for D (5 bases). Between the trimmed V and J ends, which lost 6 bases and 4 bases, there was a span of 15 bases. CDR1 and CDR2 from the germline V gene are ENHRY and SYGVKD. The CDR3 has 14 residues. Here the CDR3 reads CAIRETGGGYGYTF. The CDR3 region has the DNA TGTGCCATCAGGGAGACCGGGGGTGGCTATGGCTACACCTTC.

J is TRBJ1-2 and V is TRBV29-1; the D gene is possibly TRBD1 (5 bases). V was shortened by 7 bases and J by 2 bases, with 17 bases between the two germline ends. The germline CDR1 and CDR2 sequences are SQVTM and ANQGSEA. The CDR3 consists of 14 residues. CDR3 in DNA: TGCAGCGCTGCGGGGGATTGGAGGAACTATGGCTACACCTTC. Translating it yields CSAAGDWRNYGYTF.

This clone was picked up a small number of times. This chain connects TRBV5-1 to TRBJ1-1, with D perhaps matching TRBD1 (5 bases). CDR1 SGHRS and CDR2 YFSETQ come from the germline V gene. The ends were cut back, 2 bases at V and 3 bases at J, with 8 bases in the middle. The CDR3 loop spans 13 amino acids. CDR3 region: CASSFDSYTEAFF. Written as DNA, the CDR3 is TGCGCCAGCAGCTTCGACAGTTACACTGAAGCTTTCTTT. Complete variable domain (other parts from reference TRBV5-1 and TRBJ1-1): KAGVTQTPRYLIKTRGQQVTLSCSPISGHRSVSWYQQTPGQGLQFLFEYFSETQRNKGNFPGRFSGRQFSNSRSEMNVSTLELGDSALYLCASSFDSYTEAFFGQGTRLTVV.

This clone was recorded once. The chain is built from TRBV19 and TRBJ2-1; 11 bases map to TRBD2. The germline V gene has CDR1 LNHDA and CDR2 SQIVND (reference sequence). The CDR3 has 15 residues. V shed 6 bases and J 3 bases; nucleotides not matched to a gene: 4. CDR3 DNA: TGTGCCAGTAGCGCCGGGACTAGCGGCTACAATGAGCAGTTCTTC. This translates into CASSAGTSGYNEQFF.

The chain employs TRBV13 and TRBJ2-2; D might be TRBD2 (5 bases). V was shortened by 1 base and J by 6 bases, with 12 bases between the two germline ends. CDR3 length equals 15 residues. Germline values: CDR1 PRHDT, CDR2 FYEKMQ (reference sequence). The CDR3 DNA is TGTGCCAGCAGCTTAGACGAGGGAAGGTCCGGGGAGCTGTTTTTT. Encoded protein: CASSLDEGRSGELFF. The full variable domain, its missing parts supplied by reference TRBV13 and TRBJ2-2, is AAGVIQSPRHLIKEKRETATLKCYPIPRHDTVYWYQQGPGQDPQFLISFYEKMQSDKGSIPDRFSAQQFSDYHSELNMSSLELGDSALYFCASSLDEGRSGELFFGEGSRLTVL.

As DNA, the CDR3 is TGTGCCACCAACAGGGGGAGCACAGATACGCAGTATTTT. Amino acid sequence: CATNRGSTDTQYF. The chain combines TRBV2 with TRBJ2-3; 8 bases line up with TRBD1. This CDR3 is 13 amino acids long. The trim removed 10 bases at V and 0 bases at J, leaving 3 bases unmatched. Germline-derived CDR1 and CDR2 are SNHLY and FYNNEI.

The rearrangement joins TRBV6-6 to TRBJ2-7; TRBD1 agrees at 10 bases. The junction had 4 bases not matched to a gene; V was cut back by 0 bases and J by 5 bases. Germline V gene lookup returns CDR1 MNHNY and CDR2 SVGAGI (reference sequence). The CDR3 is made up of 15 amino acids. CDR3 nucleotide sequence: TGTGCCAGCAGTTACTCGAGGGACAGGGGCCACGAGCAGTACTTC. Protein sequence: CASSYSRDRGHEQYF.

This chain links TRBV28 with TRBJ2-5, with D unclear. CDR1 and CDR2 from the germline V gene are MDHEN and SYDVKM. The CDR3 covers 11 residues. Trimming stripped 6 bases from V and 2 bases from J, with 4 bases between. CDR3 DNA: TGTGCCAGCAGAGAGCAAGAGACCCAGTACTTC. It translates to CASREQETQYF.

This clone was counted a few times. The rearrangement joins TRBV6-6 to TRBJ1-5; D gene unclear. Germline-derived CDR1 and CDR2 are MNHNY and SVGAGI (reference sequence). Trimming shortened V by 7 bases and J by 9 bases, and 13 bases separated the two germline ends. This CDR3 is 12 amino acids long. DNA for the CDR3: TGTGCCAGCACCCAGAGAGGTTTGCCCCAGCATTTT. This codes for CASTQRGLPQHF.

About this clone: The junction departs from the called germline gene at one end, perhaps through a read error. The chain carries TRBV19 and TRBJ2-1; D is uncertain. Germline V gene sequence: CDR1 LNHDA, CDR2 SQIVND (reference sequence). The CDR3 sequence is 13 residues long. The CDR3 sequence is CASGMSSYNEQFF. The CDR3 DNA follows: TGTGCCAGTGGTATGAGCTCCTACAATGAGCAGTTCTTC.

The genes are TRBV29-1 and TRBJ1-2, with no clear D. Germline V lookup: CDR1 SQVTM, CDR2 ANQGSEA. This CDR3 has 15 amino acids. Trimming left V 0 bases short and J 2 bases short, with 13 bases between. The CDR3 DNA sequence: TGCAGCGTTGAAGAAGGGAGGTTCCAAAACTATGGCTACACCTTC. It encodes CSVEEGRFQNYGYTF. The full variable domain, its missing parts supplied by reference TRBV29-1 and TRBJ1-2, is SAVISQKPSRDICQRGTSLTIQCQVDSQVTMMFWYRQQPGQSLTLIATANQGSEATYESGFVIDKFPISRPNLTFSTLTVSNMSPEDSSIYLCSVEEGRFQNYGYTFGSGTRLTVV.

The rearrangement joins TRBV24-1 to TRBJ2-2, with 12 bases lining up with TRBD1. V lost 5 bases, J lost 4 bases, and 7 bases stayed unmatched. The CDR3 has 17 amino acids. Germline CDR1 and CDR2: KGHDR and SFDVKD. This CDR3 reads CATSGSGTGGFTGELFF. CDR3 nucleotide sequence: TGTGCCACCAGTGGCTCCGGGACAGGGGGCTTCACCGGGGAGCTGTTTTTT.

V is TRBV7-9 and J is TRBJ1-4; D perhaps matches TRBD1 (5 bases). Trimming took 5 bases from V and 8 from J, leaving 12 bases between them. Germline lookup yields CDR1 SEHNR and CDR2 FQNEAQ (reference sequence). The CDR3 runs to 13 residues. The CDR3 is CASSPGHREKLFF. The CDR3 coding sequence is TGTGCCAGCAGCCCCGGACACCGCGAAAAACTGTTTTTT.

The J gene is TRBJ2-2, the V gene TRBV18, with D tentatively TRBD1 (5 bases). Trimming left V 6 bases short and J 4 bases short, with 12 bases between. Looked up from germline, CDR1 is KGHSH and CDR2 is LQKENI. This CDR3 is built from 14 residues. The CDR3, as DNA: TGTGCCAGCTCTTTCCAGGGAACCACCGGGGAGCTGTTTTTT. This gives the protein CASSFQGTTGELFF.

In this sample, this clone turned up a few times. The rearrangement uses TRBV28 and TRBJ2-7, with 7 bases lining up with TRBD2. Looked up from germline, CDR1 is MDHEN and CDR2 is SYDVKM. The CDR3 contains 14 residues. The ends lost 6 bases at V and 4 bases at J; junction bases unmatched: 9. DNA of the CDR3: TGTGCCAGCAGGGGGGAGGGAGGGTCATACGAGCAGTACTTC. Protein: CASRGEGGSYEQYF.